The rows below give T cell receptor beta chains drawn from one sample of a study of shared clonotypes between healthy human individuals. Using immunoSEQ multiplex PCR, the repertoire was profiled, and TCRdb retains in-frame clones only, with some absent. In the table there are about 2.4 million clones, roughly nine tenths of which are singletons. The sample taken for sequencing was naive CD4+ T cells sorted from blood. The receptors were gathered from a man younger than 35 in good health. Each CDR3 is given with its conserved first and last residue. The D gene is left open where the match is weak. Size tells how often a clone was seen (once, few, many) or the class of an expanded clone, and some rows leave it out.

TRBJ1-6 | TRBV18 | . | . | TGTGCCAGCTCACCAGGGCTTGATTCACCCCTCCACTTT | CASSPGLDSPLHF
TRBJ2-1 | TRBV5-1 | TRBD2 | . | TGCGCCAGCAGCTTGGTTGCGGGGGATCACAATGAGCAGTTCTTC | CASSLVAGDHNEQFF
TRBJ2-1 | TRBV7-5 | . | . | TGTGCCAGAAGCTCGACGACTGGAAACAATGAGCAGTTCTTC | CARSSTTGNNEQFF
TRBJ1-1 | TRBV10-3 | . | . | TGTGCCAGCGTCGGGCAGGTCCAGAACACTGAAGCTTTCTTT | CASVGQVQNTEAFF
TRBJ2-4 | TRBV30 | . | . | TGTGCCTGGAACCGGGCGGGACCAGGGGGAGCCAAAAACATTCAGTACTTC | CAWNRAGPGGAKNIQYF
TRBJ2-7 | TRBV7-2 | . | . | TGTGCCAGCAGCCTATTACTAGACTCCTACGAGCAGTACTTC | CASSLLLDSYEQYF
TRBJ1-1 | TRBV27 | . | . | TGTGCCAGCAGTTATACAGGGAACACTGAAGCTTTCTTT | CASSYTGNTEAFF
TRBJ2-5 | TRBV30 | TRBD1 | . | TGTGCCTGGAGTAACAGGGGGCAAGAGACCCAGTACTTC | CAWSNRGQETQYF
TRBJ2-5 | TRBV5-6 | . | . | TGTGCCAGCAGGCAGGCAGGGATTGGAGAGACCCAGTACTTC | CASRQAGIGETQYF
TRBJ2-1 | TRBV4-1 | TRBD2 | . | TGCGCCAGCAGCCAATTCTCCTTACGTCACGGGACTAGCGATCCCCTAACAGAGCAGTTCTTC | CASSQFSLRHGTSDPLTEQFF
TRBJ2-1 | TRBV5-4 | . | . | TGTGCCAGCAGCTTGGACTACGGGCCGGGCGAGCAGTTCTTC | CASSLDYGPGEQFF
TRBJ2-3 | TRBV19 | . | . | TGTGCCAGTAGTTCCTCTTATACAGATACGCAGTATTTT | CASSSSYTDTQYF
TRBJ2-7 | TRBV9 | TRBD1 | . | TGTGCCAGCAGCTCCGGGACAGTTACCTACGAGCAGTACTTC | CASSSGTVTYEQYF
TRBJ2-2 | TRBV5-8 | . | once | TGTGCCAGCAGCTTGTCTTGGGTTAACACCGGGGAGCTGTTTTTT | CASSLSWVNTGELFF
TRBJ1-1 | TRBV2 | . | . | TGTGCCAGCAGACGTACGAGCCTCATGAACACTGAAGCTTTCTTT | CASRRTSLMNTEAFF
TRBJ2-5 | TRBV30 | . | . | TGTGCCTGGAGTGTTGTGGGGGAGACCCAGTACTTC | CAWSVVGETQYF
TRBJ1-1 | TRBV19 | . | few | TGTGCCAGTAGTACCTGGCCCGGTGAAGCTTTCTTT | CASSTWPGEAFF
TRBJ2-5 | TRBV7-6 | TRBD2 | once | TGTGCCAGCAGCTTACTAGCGGGGGACCAAGAGACCCAGTACTTC | CASSLLAGDQETQYF
TRBJ1-2 | TRBV19 | TRBD1 | . | TGTGCCAGTAAAACGACAGGGGGCGGTTATGGCTACACCTTC | CASKTTGGGYGYTF
TRBJ2-2 | TRBV7-9 | TRBD1 | . | TGTGCCAGCAGCGCGCAGGGGGCCTGGGGGACCGGGGAGCTGTTTTTT | CASSAQGAWGTGELFF
TRBJ1-5 | TRBV5-6 | TRBD1 | . | TGTGCCAGCAGCTTGTGGTGGGGACAGGGCAATAGCAATCAGCCCCAGCATTTT | CASSLWWGQGNSNQPQHF
TRBJ1-3 | TRBV5-1 | . | . | TGCGCCAGCAGCTTGGAGGGGGGCAACTCTGGAAACACCATATATTTT | CASSLEGGNSGNTIYF
TRBJ2-2 | TRBV5-6 | TRBD1 | . | TGTGCCAGCAGCTTGGGACAGGGGATACGGACCGGGGAGCTGTTTTTT | CASSLGQGIRTGELFF
TRBJ1-1 | TRBV6-1 | . | . | TGTGCCAGCAGTGAATTGGGCCCAACTGAAGCTTTCTTT | CASSELGPTEAFF
TRBJ2-7 | TRBV2 | TRBD1 | . | TGTGCCAGCAGGGAACAGGGGGTCGAGCAGTACTTC | CASREQGVEQYF
TRBJ1-6 | TRBV5-6 | TRBD1 | . | TGTGCCAGCAGCTTGGGGACAGGGGATCATAATTCACCCCTCCACTTT | CASSLGTGDHNSPLHF
TRBJ2-7 | TRBV5-1 | TRBD1 | . | TGCGCCAGCGCGCGCCGGGACAGGACCTACGAGCAGTACTTC | CASARRDRTYEQYF
TRBJ1-4 | TRBV5-1 | TRBD1 | . | TGCGCCAGCAGCCGGGGACAGCCAACAACTAATGAAAAACTGTTTTTT | CASSRGQPTTNEKLFF
TRBJ1-1 | TRBV4-3 | . | few | TGCGCCAGCAGGAAGACGGTGAACACTGAAGCTTTCTTT | CASRKTVNTEAFF
TRBJ2-7 | TRBV29-1 | TRBD1 | . | TGCAGCGTCCGAGCAGGGGGCGCGAGACACGAGCAGTACTTC | CSVRAGGARHEQYF
TRBJ2-3 | TRBV5-4 | . | . | TGTGCCAGCAGCCTTTTCTGGGACTCCGGCACAGATACGCAGTATTTT | CASSLFWDSGTDTQYF
TRBJ2-3 | TRBV5-4 | TRBD1 | . | TGTGCCAGCAGCAAGGACAGGGAGGCACGCGATACGCAGTATTTT | CASSKDREARDTQYF
TRBJ2-2 | TRBV6-1 | . | . | TGTGCCAGCAGTGTTACCCCTAGGAGCCTGGGGACCGGGGAGCTGTTTTTT | CASSVTPRSLGTGELFF
TRBJ2-1 | TRBV5-1 | . | . | TGCGCCAGCAGCTTGGGTAGTAGTGCAGCCTACAATGAGCAGTTCTTC | CASSLGSSAAYNEQFF
TRBJ2-3 | TRBV9 | . | . | TGTGCCAGCAGCGTAGACCCTCATGAGTCAAATACGCAGTATTTT | CASSVDPHESNTQYF
TRBJ2-5 | TRBV7-2 | . | . | TGTGCCAGCAGCTTAGCAGGGTACCAAGAGACCCAGTACTTC | CASSLAGYQETQYF
TRBJ2-2 | TRBV5-4 | TRBD2 | . | TGTGCCAGCAGCACCGGGACTAGCTGGACCGGGGAGCTGTTTTTT | CASSTGTSWTGELFF
TRBJ2-7 | TRBV7-9 | TRBD2 | . | TGTGCCAGCAGCCCTACGGGACTAGCGGACTACGAGCAGTACTTC | CASSPTGLADYEQYF
TRBJ1-4 | TRBV28 | TRBD1 | . | TGTGCCAGCAGTCTGGACAGGGGCAATGAAAAACTGTTTTTT | CASSLDRGNEKLFF
TRBJ1-1 | TRBV10-1 | . | . | TGCGCCAGCAGCCTCGGGCCGGGTGAAGCTTTCTTT | CASSLGPGEAFF